This record looks at one T cell receptor (beta chain) sequence and its context. Under the authors' procedure: Amplification with reference gene primers provided the estimates of nucleated cell counts. Sequencing used immunoSEQ multiplex PCR; TCRdb keeps in-frame clones, though not all of them. Clonal size and the V and J genes are those of that table, whereas D and trimming came from the DNA. The sample records approximately 190,000 clones, around 80% being singletons. V lost 0 bases, J lost 5 bases, and 7 bases lay in between. This CDR3 spans 12 amino acids. Germline values: CDR1 GTSNPN, CDR2 SVGIG (reference sequence). These data are taken from a study of blood T cell repertoires in COVID-19. Study as a whole: There were acute and convalescent COVID-19 samples, and they came from the United States, Italy and Spain.

The material sequenced was peripheral blood. The clonotype was recovered from a man aged 30 to 39 with active or convalescent COVID-19. V and J are TRBV30 and TRBJ1-2; no clear D gene. The CDR3 here is CAWSVREYGYTF. As DNA, the CDR3 is TGTGCCTGGAGTGTGCGAGAGTATGGCTACACCTTC.